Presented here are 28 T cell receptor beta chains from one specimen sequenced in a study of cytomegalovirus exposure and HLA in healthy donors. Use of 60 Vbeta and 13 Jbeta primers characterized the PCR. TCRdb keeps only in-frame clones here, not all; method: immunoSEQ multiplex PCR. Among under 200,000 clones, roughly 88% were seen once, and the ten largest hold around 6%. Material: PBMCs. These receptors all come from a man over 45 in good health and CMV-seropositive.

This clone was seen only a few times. Here the CDR3 DNA reads TGTGCCAGCAGCGCGTACAGGGGGCAGAGCACCGGGGAGCTGTTTTTT. The encoded protein is CASSAYRGQSTGELFF. The genes are TRBV7-2 and TRBJ2-2; TRBD1 matches 9 bases. The CDR3 is made up of 16 amino acids. V lost 5 bases, J lost 4 bases, and 8 bases stayed unmatched. Germline V gene sequence: CDR1 SGHTA, CDR2 FQGNSA.

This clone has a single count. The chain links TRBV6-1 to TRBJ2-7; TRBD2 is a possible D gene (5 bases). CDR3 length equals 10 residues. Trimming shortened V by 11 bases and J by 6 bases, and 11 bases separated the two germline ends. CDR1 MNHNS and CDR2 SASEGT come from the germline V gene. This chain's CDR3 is CASGDREQYF. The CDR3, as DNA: TGTGCCTCCGGGGATCGCGAGCAGTACTTC.

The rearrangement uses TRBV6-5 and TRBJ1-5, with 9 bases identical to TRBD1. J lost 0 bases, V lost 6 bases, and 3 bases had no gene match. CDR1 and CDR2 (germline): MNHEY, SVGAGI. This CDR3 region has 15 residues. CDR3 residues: CASRRDRASNQPQHF. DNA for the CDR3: TGTGCCAGCAGACGGGACAGGGCTAGCAATCAGCCCCAGCATTTT.

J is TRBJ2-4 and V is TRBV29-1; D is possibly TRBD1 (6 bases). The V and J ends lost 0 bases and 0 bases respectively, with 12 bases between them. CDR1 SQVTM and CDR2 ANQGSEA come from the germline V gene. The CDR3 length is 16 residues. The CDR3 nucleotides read TGCAGCGTTGAAGATCGGACAGACCTAGCCAAAAACATTCAGTACTTC. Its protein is CSVEDRTDLAKNIQYF.

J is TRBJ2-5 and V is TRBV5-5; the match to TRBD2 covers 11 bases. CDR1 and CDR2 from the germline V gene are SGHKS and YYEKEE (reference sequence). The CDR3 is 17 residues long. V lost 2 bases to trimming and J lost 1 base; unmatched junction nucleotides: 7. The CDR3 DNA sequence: TGTGCCAGCAGCTTAGTACTAGCGGGAGTCCCCCAAGAGACCCAGTACTTC. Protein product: CASSLVLAGVPQETQYF.

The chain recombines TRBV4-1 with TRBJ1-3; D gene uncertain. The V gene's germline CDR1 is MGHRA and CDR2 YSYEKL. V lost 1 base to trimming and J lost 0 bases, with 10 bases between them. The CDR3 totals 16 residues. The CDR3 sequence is CASSQAAAVSGNTIYF. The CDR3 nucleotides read TGCGCCAGCAGCCAAGCGGCGGCAGTCTCTGGAAACACCATATATTTT.

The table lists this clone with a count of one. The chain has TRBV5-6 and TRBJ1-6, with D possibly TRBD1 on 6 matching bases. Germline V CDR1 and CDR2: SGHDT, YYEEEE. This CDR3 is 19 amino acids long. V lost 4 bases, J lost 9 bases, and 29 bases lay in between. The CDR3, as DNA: TGTGCCAGCAGCCCCGGGGGGTACAGGGCGTCGTCAGGGATTTCACCCCTCCACTTT. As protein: CASSPGGYRASSGISPLHF.

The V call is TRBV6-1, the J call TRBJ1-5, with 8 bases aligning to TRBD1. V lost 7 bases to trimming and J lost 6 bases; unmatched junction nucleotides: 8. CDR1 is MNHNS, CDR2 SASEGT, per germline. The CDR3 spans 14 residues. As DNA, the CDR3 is TGTGCCAGCACCTTAGGACAGGGACGTCAGCCCCAGCATTTT. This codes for CASTLGQGRQPQHF.

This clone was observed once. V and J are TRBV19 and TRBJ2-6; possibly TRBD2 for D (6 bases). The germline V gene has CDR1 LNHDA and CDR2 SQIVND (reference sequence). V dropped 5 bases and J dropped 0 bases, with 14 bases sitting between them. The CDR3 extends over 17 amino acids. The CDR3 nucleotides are TGTGCCAGTAGTGGCGGGAAAGTAATCTCTGGGGCCAACGTCCTGACTTTC. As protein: CASSGGKVISGANVLTF.

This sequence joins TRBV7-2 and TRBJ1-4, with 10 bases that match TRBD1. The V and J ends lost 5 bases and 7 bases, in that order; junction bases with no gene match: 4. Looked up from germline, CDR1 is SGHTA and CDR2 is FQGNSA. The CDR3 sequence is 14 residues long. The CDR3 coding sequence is TGTGCCAGCAGCCCCTGGACAGGGGGTGAAAAACTGTTTTTT. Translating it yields CASSPWTGGEKLFF.

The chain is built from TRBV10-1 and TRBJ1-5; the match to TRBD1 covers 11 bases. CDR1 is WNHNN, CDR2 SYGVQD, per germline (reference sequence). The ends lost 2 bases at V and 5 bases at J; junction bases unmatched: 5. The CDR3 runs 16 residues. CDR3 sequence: CASSERTGGSYQPQHF. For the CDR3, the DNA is TGCGCCAGCAGTGAGAGGACAGGGGGCAGTTATCAGCCCCAGCATTTT.

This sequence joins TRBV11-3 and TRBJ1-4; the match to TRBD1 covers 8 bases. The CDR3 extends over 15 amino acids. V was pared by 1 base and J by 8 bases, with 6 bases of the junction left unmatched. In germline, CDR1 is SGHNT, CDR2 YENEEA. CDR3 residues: CASSLGQGAGEKLFF. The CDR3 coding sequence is TGTGCCAGCAGCTTAGGCCAGGGGGCCGGGGAAAAACTGTTTTTT.

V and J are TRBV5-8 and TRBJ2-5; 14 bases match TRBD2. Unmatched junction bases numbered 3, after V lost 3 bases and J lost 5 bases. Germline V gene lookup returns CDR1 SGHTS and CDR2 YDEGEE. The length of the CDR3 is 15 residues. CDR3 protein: CASSWTSGRRETQYF. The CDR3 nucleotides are TGTGCCAGCAGCTGGACTAGCGGGAGGAGGGAGACCCAGTACTTC.

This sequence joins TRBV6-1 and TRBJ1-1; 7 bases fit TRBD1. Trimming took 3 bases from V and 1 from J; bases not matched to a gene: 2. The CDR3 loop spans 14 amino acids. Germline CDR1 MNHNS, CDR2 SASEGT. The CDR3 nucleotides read TGTGCCAGCAGTGAGGACAGGAAGAACACTGAAGCTTTCTTT. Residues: CASSEDRKNTEAFF.

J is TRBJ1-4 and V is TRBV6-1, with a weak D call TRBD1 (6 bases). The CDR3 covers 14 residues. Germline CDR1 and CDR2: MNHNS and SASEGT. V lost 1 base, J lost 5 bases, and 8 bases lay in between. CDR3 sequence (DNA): TGTGCCAGCAGTGAAGACAGGGTCAATGAAAAACTGTTTTTT. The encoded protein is CASSEDRVNEKLFF.

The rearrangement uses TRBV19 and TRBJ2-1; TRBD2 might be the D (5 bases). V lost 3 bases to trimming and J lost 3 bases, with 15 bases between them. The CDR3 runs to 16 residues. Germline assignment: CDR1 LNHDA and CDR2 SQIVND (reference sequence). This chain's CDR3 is CASSISLALSYNEQFF. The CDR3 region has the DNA TGTGCCAGTAGTATCAGTCTAGCATTGAGCTACAATGAGCAGTTCTTC.

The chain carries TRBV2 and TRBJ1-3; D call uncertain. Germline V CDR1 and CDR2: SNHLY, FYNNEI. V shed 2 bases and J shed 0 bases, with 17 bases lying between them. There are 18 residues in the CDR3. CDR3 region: CASSEQRVIAHSGNTIYF. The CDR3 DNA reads TGTGCCAGCAGTGAACAGCGGGTTATCGCTCACTCTGGAAACACCATATATTTT.

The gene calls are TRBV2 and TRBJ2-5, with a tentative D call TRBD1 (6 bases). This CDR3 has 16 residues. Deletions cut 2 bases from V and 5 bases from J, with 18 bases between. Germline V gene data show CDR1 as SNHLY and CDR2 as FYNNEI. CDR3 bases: TGTGCCAGCAGTGAACAGGGGAAGGGCCTGATGGAGACCCAGTACTTC. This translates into CASSEQGKGLMETQYF.

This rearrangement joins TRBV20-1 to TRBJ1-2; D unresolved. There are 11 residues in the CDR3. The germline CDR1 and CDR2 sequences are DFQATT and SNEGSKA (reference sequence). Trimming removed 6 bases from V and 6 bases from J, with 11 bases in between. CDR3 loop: CSAKTPHGYTF. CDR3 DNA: TGCAGTGCGAAAACACCCCATGGCTACACCTTC.

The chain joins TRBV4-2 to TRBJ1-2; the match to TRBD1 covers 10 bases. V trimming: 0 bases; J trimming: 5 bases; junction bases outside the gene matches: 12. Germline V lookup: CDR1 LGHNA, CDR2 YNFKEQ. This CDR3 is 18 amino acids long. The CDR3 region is CASSQDLGRDRGSYGYTF. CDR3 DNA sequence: TGTGCCAGCAGCCAAGATCTCGGACGGGACAGGGGTTCTTATGGCTACACCTTC.

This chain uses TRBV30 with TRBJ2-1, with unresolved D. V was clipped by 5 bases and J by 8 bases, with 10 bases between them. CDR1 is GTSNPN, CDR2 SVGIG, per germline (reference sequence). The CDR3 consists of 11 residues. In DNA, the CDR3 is TGTGCCTGGGGAGCGTTCCATGAGCAGTTCTTC. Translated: CAWGAFHEQFF.

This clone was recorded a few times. Written as DNA, the CDR3 is TGCAGCGTTACCCTGGGCCTGAACACTGAAGCTTTCTTT. Amino acids: CSVTLGLNTEAFF. The chain has TRBV29-1 and TRBJ1-1; D is unresolved. The CDR3 length is 13 residues. V was clipped by 5 bases and J by 0 bases, with 10 bases between them. The germline V gene encodes CDR1 SQVTM and CDR2 ANQGSEA.

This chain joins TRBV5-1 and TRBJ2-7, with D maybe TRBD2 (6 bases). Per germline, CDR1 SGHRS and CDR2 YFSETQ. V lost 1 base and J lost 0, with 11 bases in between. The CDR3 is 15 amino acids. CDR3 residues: CASSLSGSSSYEQYF. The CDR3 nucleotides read TGCGCCAGCAGCTTGTCCGGGAGTAGCTCCTACGAGCAGTACTTC.

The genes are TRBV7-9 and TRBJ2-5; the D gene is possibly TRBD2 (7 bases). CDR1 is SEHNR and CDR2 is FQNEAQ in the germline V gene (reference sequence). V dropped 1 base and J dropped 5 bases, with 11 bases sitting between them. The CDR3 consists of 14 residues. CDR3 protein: CASSLEGGQETQYF. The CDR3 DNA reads TGTGCCAGCAGCTTAGAGGGGGGGCAGGAGACCCAGTACTTC.

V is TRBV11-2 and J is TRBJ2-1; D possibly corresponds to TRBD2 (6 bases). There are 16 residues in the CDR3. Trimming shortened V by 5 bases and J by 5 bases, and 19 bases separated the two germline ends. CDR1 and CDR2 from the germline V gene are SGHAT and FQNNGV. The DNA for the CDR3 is TGTGCCAGCAGCCCCCTATCCCCCGGAGGGCACAATGAGCAGTTCTTC. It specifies CASSPLSPGGHNEQFF.

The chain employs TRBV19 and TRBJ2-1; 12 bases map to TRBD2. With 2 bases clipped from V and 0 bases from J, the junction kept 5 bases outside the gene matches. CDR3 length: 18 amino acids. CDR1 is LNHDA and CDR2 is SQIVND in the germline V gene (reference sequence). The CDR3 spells CASSIRLAGASSYNEQFF. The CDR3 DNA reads TGTGCCAGTAGTATACGACTAGCGGGGGCGAGCTCCTACAATGAGCAGTTCTTC.

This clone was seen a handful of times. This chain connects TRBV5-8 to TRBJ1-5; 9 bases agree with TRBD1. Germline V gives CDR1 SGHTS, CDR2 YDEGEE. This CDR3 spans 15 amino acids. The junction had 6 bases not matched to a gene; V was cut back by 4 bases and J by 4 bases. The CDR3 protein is CASSRGQGQNQPQHF. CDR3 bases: TGTGCCAGCAGCAGGGGACAGGGCCAAAATCAGCCCCAGCATTTT. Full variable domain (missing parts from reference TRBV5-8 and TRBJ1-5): EAGVTQSPTHLIKTRGQQATLRCSPISGHTSVYWYQQALGLGLQFLLWYDEGEERNRGNFPPRFSGRQFPNYSSELNVNALELEDSALYLCASSRGQGQNQPQHFGDGTRLSIL.

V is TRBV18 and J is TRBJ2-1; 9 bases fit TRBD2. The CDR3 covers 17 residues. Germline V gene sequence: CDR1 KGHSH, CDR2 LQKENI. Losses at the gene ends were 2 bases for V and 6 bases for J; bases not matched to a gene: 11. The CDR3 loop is CASSPAVGSGGANEQFF. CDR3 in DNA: TGTGCCAGCTCACCAGCGGTTGGTAGCGGGGGTGCCAATGAGCAGTTCTTC.